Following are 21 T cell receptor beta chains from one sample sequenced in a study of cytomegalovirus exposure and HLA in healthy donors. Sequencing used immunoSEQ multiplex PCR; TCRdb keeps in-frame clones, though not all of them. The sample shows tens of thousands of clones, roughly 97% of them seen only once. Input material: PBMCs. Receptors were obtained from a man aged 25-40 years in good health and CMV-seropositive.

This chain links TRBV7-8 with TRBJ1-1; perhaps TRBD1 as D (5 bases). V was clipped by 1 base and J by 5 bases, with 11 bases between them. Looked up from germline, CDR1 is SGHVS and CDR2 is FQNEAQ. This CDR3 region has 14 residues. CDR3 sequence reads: CASSLGGGLTEAFF. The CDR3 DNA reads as TGTGCCAGCAGCTTAGGGGGGGGTTTAACTGAAGCTTTCTTT.

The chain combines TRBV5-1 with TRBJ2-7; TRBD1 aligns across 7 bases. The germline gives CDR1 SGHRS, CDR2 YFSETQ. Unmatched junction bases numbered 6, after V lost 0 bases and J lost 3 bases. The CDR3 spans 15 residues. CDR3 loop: CASSLEGQPYYEQYF. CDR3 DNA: TGCGCCAGCAGCTTGGAGGGACAGCCATACTACGAGCAGTACTTC.

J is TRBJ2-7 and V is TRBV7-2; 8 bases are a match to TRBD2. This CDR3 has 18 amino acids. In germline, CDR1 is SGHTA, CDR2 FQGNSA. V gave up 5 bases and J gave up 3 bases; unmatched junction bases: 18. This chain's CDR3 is CASSPRGTSGHTNYEQYF. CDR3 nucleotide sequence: TGTGCCAGCAGCCCCCGCGGTACTAGCGGACATACGAACTACGAGCAGTACTTC.

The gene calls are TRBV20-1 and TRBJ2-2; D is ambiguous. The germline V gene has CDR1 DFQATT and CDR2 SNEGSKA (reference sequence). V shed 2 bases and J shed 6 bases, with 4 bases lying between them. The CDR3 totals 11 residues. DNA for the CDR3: TGCAGTGCTAGACGGTCCGGGGAGCTGTTTTTT. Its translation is CSARRSGELFF.

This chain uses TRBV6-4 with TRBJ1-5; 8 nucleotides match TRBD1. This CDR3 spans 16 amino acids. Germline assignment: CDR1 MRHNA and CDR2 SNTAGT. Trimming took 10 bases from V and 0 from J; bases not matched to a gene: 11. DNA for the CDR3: TGTGCCACCTTGGACAGGGACGATTATAGCAATCAGCCCCAGCATTTT. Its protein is CATLDRDDYSNQPQHF.

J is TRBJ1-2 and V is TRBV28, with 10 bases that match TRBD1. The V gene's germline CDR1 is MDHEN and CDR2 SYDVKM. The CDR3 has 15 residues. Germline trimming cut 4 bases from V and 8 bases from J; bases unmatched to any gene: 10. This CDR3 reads CASSSMVGQGDGYTF. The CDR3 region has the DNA TGTGCCAGCAGTTCCATGGTCGGACAGGGGGACGGCTACACCTTC.

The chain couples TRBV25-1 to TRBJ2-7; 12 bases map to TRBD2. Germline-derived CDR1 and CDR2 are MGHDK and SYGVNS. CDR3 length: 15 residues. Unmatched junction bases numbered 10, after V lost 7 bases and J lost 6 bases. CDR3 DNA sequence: TGTGCCAGCAAGAGGACTAGCGGGGTAAAGGGCGAGCAGTACTTC. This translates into CASKRTSGVKGEQYF.

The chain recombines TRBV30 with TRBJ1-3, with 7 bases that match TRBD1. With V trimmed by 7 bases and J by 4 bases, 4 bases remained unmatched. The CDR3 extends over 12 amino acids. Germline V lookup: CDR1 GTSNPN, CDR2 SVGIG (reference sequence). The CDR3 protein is CAYSTGGNTIYF. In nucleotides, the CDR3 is TGTGCCTATTCGACAGGGGGAAACACCATATATTTT.

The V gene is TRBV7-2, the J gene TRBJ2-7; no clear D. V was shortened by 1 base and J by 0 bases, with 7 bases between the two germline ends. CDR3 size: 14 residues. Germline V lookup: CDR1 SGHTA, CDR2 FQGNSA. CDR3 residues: CASSLDLYSYEQYF. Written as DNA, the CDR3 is TGTGCCAGCAGCTTAGACTTATACTCCTACGAGCAGTACTTC. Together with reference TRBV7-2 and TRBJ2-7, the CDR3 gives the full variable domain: GAGVSQSPSNKVTEKGKDVELRCDPISGHTALYWYRQSLGQGLEFLIYFQGNSAPDKSGLPSDRFSAERTGGSVSTLTIQRTQQEDSAVYLCASSLDLYSYEQYFGPGTRLTVT.

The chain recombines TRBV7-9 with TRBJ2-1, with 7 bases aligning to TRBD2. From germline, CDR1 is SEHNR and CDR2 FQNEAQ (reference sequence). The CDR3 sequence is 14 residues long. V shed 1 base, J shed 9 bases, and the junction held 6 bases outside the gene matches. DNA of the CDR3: TGTGCCAGCAGCTTAGTGGCGGGAGTCTTTGAGCAGTTCTTC. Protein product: CASSLVAGVFEQFF.

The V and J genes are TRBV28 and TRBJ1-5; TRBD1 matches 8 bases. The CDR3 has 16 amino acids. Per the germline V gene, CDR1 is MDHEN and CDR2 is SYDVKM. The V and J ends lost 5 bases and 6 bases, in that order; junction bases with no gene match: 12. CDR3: CASSPTGAGSGQPQHF. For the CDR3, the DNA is TGTGCCAGCAGTCCGACAGGGGCAGGGAGCGGTCAGCCCCAGCATTTT.

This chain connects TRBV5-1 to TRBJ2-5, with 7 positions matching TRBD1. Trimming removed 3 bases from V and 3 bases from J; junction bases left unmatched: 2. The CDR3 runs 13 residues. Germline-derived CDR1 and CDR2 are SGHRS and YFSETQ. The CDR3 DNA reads TGCGCCAGCAGCTACGGGACAGAAGAGACCCAGTACTTC. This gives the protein CASSYGTEETQYF.

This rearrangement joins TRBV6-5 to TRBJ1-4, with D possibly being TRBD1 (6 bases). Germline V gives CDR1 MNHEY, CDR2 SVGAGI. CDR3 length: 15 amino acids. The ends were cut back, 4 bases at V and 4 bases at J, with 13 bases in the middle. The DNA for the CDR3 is TGTGCCAGCAGTTTCAGGGGTTCGGGTAATGAAAAACTGTTTTTT. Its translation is CASSFRGSGNEKLFF.

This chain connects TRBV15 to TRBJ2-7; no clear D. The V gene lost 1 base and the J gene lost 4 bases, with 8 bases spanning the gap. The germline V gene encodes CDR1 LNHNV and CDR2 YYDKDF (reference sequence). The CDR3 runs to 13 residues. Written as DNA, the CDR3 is TGTGCCACCAGCAGAGGGGCAATTTACGAGCAGTACTTC. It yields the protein CATSRGAIYEQYF.

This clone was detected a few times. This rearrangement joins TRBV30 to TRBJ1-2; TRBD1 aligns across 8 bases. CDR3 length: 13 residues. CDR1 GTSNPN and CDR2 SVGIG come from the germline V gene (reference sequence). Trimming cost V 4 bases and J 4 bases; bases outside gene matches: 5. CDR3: CAWNRDRPYGYTF. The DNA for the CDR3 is TGTGCCTGGAATAGGGACAGGCCCTATGGCTACACCTTC. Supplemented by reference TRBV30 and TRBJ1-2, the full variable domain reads SQTIHQWPATLVQPVGSPLSLECTVEGTSNPNLYWYRQAAGRGLQLLFYSVGIGQISSEVPQNLSASRPQDRQFILSSKKLLLSDSGFYLCAWNRDRPYGYTFGSGTRLTVV.

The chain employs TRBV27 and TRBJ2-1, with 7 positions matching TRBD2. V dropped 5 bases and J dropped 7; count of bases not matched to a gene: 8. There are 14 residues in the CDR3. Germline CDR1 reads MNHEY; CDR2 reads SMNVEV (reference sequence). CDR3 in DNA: TGTGCCAGCAGTCCTCGGGAGGTGTGGAATGAGCAGTTCTTC. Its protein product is CASSPREVWNEQFF.

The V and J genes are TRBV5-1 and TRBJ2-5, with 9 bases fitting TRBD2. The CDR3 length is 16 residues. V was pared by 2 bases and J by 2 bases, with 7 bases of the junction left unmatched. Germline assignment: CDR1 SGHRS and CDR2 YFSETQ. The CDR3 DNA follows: TGCGCCAGCAGCTTCGGGGCTAGCGGGACGCAAGAGACCCAGTACTTC. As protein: CASSFGASGTQETQYF.

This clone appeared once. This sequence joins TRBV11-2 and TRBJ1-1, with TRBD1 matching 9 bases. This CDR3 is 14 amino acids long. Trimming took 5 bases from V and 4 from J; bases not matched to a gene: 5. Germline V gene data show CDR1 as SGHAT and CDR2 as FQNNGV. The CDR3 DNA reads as TGTGCCAGCAGCAAAAACAGGGGGCTCACTGAAGCTTTCTTT. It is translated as CASSKNRGLTEAFF.

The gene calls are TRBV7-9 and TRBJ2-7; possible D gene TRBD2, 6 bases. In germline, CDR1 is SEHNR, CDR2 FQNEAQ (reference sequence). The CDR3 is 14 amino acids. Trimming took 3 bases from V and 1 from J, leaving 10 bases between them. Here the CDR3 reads CASSLIAASYEQYF. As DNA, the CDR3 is TGTGCCAGCAGCTTGATAGCGGCATCCTACGAGCAGTACTTC. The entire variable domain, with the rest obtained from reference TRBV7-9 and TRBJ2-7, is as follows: DTGVSQNPRHKITKRGQNVTFRCDPISEHNRLYWYRQTLGQGPEFLTYFQNEAQLEKSRLLSDRFSAERPKGSFSTLEIQRTEQGDSAMYLCASSLIAASYEQYFGPGTRLTVT.

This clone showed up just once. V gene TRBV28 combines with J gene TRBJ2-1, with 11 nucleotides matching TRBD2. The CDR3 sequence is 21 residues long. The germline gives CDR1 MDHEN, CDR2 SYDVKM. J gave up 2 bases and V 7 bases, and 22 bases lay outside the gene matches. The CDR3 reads CASNLPGRGLADKRTYNEQFF. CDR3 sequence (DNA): TGTGCCAGCAACTTACCGGGTAGGGGACTAGCGGATAAAAGGACCTACAATGAGCAGTTCTTC.

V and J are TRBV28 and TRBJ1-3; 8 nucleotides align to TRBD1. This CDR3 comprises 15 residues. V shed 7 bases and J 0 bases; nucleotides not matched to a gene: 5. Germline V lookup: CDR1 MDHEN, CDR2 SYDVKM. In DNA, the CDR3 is TGTGCCAGCAAACAGGGGGGTTTCTCTGGAAACACCATATATTTT. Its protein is CASKQGGFSGNTIYF.